There are many counts of the clone carrying this T cell receptor (beta chain). As yet, its antigen is unknown. The data were obtained in a study of CD8 T cells in ankylosing spondylitis. Points from the study as a whole: In the blood and synovial fluid of reactive arthritis, some motif variants had been previously reported. Within ankylosing spondylitis blood, a TCR beta motif made up of several highly homologous variants appeared to be characteristic. The authors reported significant enrichment of disease-linked clones in matched ankylosing spondylitis synovial fluid.

Molecular-barcoded quantitative 5'-RACE produced these TCR beta libraries. One entry per CDR3 protein results from TCRdb running MiXCR on the 5' RACE reads. The sample yields around 30,000 distinct CDR3 sequences, less than 6.5% seen once. The sequenced material came from blood, either unsorted or a sorted T cell fraction (not recorded which). This clonotype was sampled from a female donor with ankylosing spondylitis or in good health (not recorded which).

CDR3 nucleotides: TGCAGTGCTAGATCCCTTCGGGCGGTCCAGCGGGAGAAGCGAGATACGCAGTATTTT. Translation gives CSARSLRAVQREKRDTQYF. This chain joins TRBV20-1 and TRBJ2-3; TRBD2 agrees at 8 bases. Per the germline V gene, CDR1 is DFQATT and CDR2 is SNEGSKA (reference sequence). The CDR3 extends over 19 amino acids. The J segment lost 5 bases and the V segment lost 2 bases, leaving 21 bases of the junction unmatched.